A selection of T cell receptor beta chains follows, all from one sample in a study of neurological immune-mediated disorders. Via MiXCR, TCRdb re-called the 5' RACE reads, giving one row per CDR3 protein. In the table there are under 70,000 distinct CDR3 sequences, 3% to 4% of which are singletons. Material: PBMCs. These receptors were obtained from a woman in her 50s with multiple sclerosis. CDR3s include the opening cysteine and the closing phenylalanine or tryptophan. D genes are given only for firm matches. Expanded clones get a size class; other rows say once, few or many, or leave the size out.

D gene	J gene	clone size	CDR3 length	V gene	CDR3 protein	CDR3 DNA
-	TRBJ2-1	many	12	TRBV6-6	CASSYAPREQFF	TGTGCCAGCAGTTATGCCCCCCGCGAGCAGTTCTTC
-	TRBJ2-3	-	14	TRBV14	CASSSLGAGDTQYF	TGTGCCAGCAGCAGCCTGGGGGCCGGAGATACGCAGTATTTT
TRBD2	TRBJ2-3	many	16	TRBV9	CASSLRTSGSTDTQYF	TGTGCCAGCAGCCTTCGGACTAGCGGGAGCACAGATACGCAGTATTTT
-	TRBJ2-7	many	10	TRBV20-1	CSARDYEQYF	TGCAGTGCTAGGGACTATGAGCAGTACTTC
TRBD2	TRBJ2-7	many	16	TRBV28	CASSLLGGRNAYEQYF	TGTGCCAGCAGTTTATTGGGCGGGAGGAACGCCTACGAGCAGTACTTC
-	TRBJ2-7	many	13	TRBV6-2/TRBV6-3	CASSYDSLDEQYF	TGTGCCAGCAGTTACGACAGTTTGGACGAGCAGTACTTC
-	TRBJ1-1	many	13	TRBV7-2	CASSLWTSDEAFF	TGTGCCAGCAGCCTTTGGACCTCTGATGAAGCTTTCTTT
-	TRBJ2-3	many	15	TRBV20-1	CSASRGRQGLDTQYF	TGCAGTGCTAGCCGGGGGCGACAGGGACTAGATACGCAGTATTTT
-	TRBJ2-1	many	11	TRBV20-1	CSALTGNEQFF	TGCAGTGCCCTCACAGGGAATGAGCAGTTCTTC
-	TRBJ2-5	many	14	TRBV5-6	CASSFGWASETQYF	TGTGCCAGCAGCTTCGGATGGGCTTCAGAGACCCAGTACTTC
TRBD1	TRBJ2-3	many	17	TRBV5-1	CASRPGTGGLSTDTQYF	TGCGCCAGCAGACCCGGGACAGGGGGCTTGAGCACAGATACGCAGTATTTT
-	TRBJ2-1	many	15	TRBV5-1	CASSLARLGGDEQFF	TGCGCCAGCAGCTTGGCTAGGTTAGGGGGGGATGAGCAGTTCTTC
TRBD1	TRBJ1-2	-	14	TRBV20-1	CSAKLTGTASGYTF	TGCAGTGCCAAATTAACCGGGACAGCCTCCGGCTACACCTTC
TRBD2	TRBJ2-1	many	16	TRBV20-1	CSAIGLAGGKRNEQFF	TGCAGTGCTATAGGACTAGCGGGAGGAAAACGGAATGAGCAGTTCTTC
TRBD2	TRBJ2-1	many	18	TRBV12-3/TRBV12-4	CASSYRPGLAGVKGEQFF	TGTGCCAGCAGTTACCGACCCGGACTAGCGGGAGTTAAGGGTGAGCAGTTCTTC
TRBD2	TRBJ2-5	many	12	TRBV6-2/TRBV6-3	CASSRDYGDQYF	TGTGCCAGCAGTAGGGACTACGGGGACCAGTACTTC
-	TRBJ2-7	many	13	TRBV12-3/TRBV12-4	CASSTQGIYEQYF	TGTGCCAGCAGTACCCAGGGGATATACGAGCAGTACTTC
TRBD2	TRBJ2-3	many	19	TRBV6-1	CASSETPRPGLAKRATQYF	TGTGCCAGCAGTGAAACTCCCCGACCGGGACTAGCGAAGAGGGCTACGCAGTATTTT
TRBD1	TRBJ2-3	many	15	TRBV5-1	CASSETGHSTDTQYF	TGCGCCAGCAGCGAGACAGGGCATAGCACAGATACGCAGTATTTT
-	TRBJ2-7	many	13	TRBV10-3	CAITMTGSYEQYF	TGTGCCATCACCATGACAGGATCCTACGAGCAGTACTTC
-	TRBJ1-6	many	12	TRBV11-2	CASSPGSSPLHF	TGTGCCAGCAGCCCCGGGTCCTCACCCCTCCACTTT
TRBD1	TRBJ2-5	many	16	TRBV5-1	CASSWAGTGGEETQYF	TGCGCCAGCAGCTGGGCCGGGACAGGGGGCGAAGAGACCCAGTACTTC
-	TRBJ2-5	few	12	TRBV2	CASSEDKETQYF	TGTGCCAGCAGTGAAGATAAAGAGACCCAGTACTTC
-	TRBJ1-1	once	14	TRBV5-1	CASSLGTGNTEAFF	TGCGCCAGCAGCTTGGGGACCGGGAACACTGAAGCTTTCTTT
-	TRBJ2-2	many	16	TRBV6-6	CASSYISSADTGELFF	TGTGCCAGCAGTTACATCAGCTCGGCGGACACCGGGGAGCTGTTTTTT
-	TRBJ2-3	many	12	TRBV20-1	CSAGVSTDTQYF	TGCAGTGCGGGGGTTAGCACAGATACGCAGTATTTT
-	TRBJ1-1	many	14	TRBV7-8	CASSLARGYTEAFF	TGTGCCAGCAGCTTAGCCCGGGGCTACACTGAAGCTTTCTTT
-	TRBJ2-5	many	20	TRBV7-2	CASSNPPALFGPDSEETQYF	TGTGCCAGCAGCAACCCACCAGCCCTTTTTGGCCCAGATTCAGAAGAGACCCAGTACTTC
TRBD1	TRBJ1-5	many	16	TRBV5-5	CASSLEFARGPQPQHF	TGTGCCAGCAGCTTGGAGTTCGCCAGGGGGCCCCAGCCCCAGCATTTT
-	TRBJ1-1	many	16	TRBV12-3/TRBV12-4	CASSLLVVRLDTEAFF	TGTGCCAGCAGCCTCTTGGTGGTAAGGTTGGACACTGAAGCTTTCTTT
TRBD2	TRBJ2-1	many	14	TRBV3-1	CASSPRTSSNEQFF	TGTGCCAGCAGCCCTCGGACTAGTTCGAATGAGCAGTTCTTC
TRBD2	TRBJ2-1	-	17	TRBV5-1	CASSSTSGGALFDEQFF	TGCGCCAGCAGCTCGACTAGCGGGGGAGCCTTATTTGATGAGCAGTTCTTC
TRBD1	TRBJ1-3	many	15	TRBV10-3	CAISDREVTGNTIYF	TGTGCCATCAGCGACAGGGAGGTTACAGGAAACACCATATATTTT
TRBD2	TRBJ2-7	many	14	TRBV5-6	CASSMSGAAYEQYF	TGTGCCAGCAGCATGAGCGGGGCCGCCTACGAGCAGTACTTC
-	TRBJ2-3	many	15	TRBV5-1	CASSLAGDSTDTQYF	TGCGCCAGCAGCTTGGCCGGGGACTCCACAGATACGCAGTATTTT
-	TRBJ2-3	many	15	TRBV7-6	CASSRFATSTDTQYF	TGTGCCAGCAGCCGCTTCGCGACCTCTACAGATACGCAGTATTTT
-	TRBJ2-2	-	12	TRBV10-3	CDMRKNTGELFF	TGTGACATGCGGAAGAACACCGGGGAGCTGTTTTTT
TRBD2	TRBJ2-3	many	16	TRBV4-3	CASSQVLAGRGDTQYF	TGCGCCAGCAGCCAAGTGCTAGCGGGCCGGGGAGATACGCAGTATTTT
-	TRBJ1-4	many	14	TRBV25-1	CASSEYVSGEKLFF	TGTGCCAGCAGTGAATACGTCTCCGGGGAAAAACTGTTTTTT
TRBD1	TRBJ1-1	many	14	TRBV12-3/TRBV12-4	CASSSRDRNTEAFF	TGTGCCAGCAGTTCCCGGGACAGGAACACTGAAGCTTTCTTT
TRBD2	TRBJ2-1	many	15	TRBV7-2	CASSETSGAYNEQFF	TGTGCCAGCAGCGAAACTAGCGGGGCATACAATGAGCAGTTCTTC
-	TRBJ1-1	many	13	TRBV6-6	CASSYVTALRAFF	TGTGCCAGCAGTTATGTTACAGCACTAAGAGCTTTCTTT
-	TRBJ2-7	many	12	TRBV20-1	CSARGLRDEQYF	TGCAGTGCTAGAGGGTTGAGGGACGAGCAGTACTTC
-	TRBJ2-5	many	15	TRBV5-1	CASSLQTGNQETQYF	TGCGCCAGCAGCCTTCAGACAGGAAACCAAGAGACCCAGTACTTC
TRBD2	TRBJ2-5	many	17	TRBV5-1	CASSLAARSGGAETQYF	TGCGCCAGCAGCTTGGCAGCGCGGAGCGGGGGGGCGGAGACCCAGTACTTC
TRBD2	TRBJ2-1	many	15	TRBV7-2	CASSFSGSTFNEQFF	TGTGCCAGCAGCTTTAGCGGGAGCACCTTCAATGAGCAGTTCTTC
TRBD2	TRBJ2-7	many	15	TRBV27	CASSTLAGGSYEQYF	TGTGCCAGCAGTACACTAGCGGGAGGGAGCTACGAGCAGTACTTC
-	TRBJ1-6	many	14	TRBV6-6	CASSYSGDNSPLHF	TGTGCCAGCAGTTACTCAGGGGATAATTCACCCCTCCACTTT
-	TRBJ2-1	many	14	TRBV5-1	CASSGASTYNEQFF	TGCGCCAGCAGCGGCGCTAGCACCTACAATGAGCAGTTCTTC
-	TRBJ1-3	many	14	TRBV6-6	CASSYTEEGNTIYF	TGTGCCAGCAGTTACACGGAGGAGGGAAACACCATATATTTT
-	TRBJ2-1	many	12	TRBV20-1	CSAAFGDNEQFF	TGCAGTGCTGCTTTCGGGGACAATGAGCAGTTCTTC
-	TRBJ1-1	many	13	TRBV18	CASSHSKPTEAFF	TGTGCCAGCTCACACAGTAAGCCCACTGAAGCTTTCTTT
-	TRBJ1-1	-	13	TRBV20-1	CSEKGKGTTEAFF	TGCAGTGAGAAAGGAAAGGGGACCACTGAAGCTTTCTTT
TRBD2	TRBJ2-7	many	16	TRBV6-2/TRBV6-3	CASSYASAGEGYEQYF	TGTGCCAGCAGTTACGCCTCCGCGGGAGAGGGATACGAGCAGTACTTC
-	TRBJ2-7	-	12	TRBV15	CDTSGENYEQYF	TGTGACACCAGTGGGGAGAATTACGAGCAGTACTTC
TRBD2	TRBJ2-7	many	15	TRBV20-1	CSARDGLAGAGEQYF	TGCAGTGCTAGAGATGGGCTAGCGGGAGCGGGCGAGCAGTACTTC
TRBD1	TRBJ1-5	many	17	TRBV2	CASSLGYRGPPVRPQHF	TGTGCCAGCAGTCTGGGTTACAGGGGCCCGCCGGTAAGGCCCCAGCATTTT